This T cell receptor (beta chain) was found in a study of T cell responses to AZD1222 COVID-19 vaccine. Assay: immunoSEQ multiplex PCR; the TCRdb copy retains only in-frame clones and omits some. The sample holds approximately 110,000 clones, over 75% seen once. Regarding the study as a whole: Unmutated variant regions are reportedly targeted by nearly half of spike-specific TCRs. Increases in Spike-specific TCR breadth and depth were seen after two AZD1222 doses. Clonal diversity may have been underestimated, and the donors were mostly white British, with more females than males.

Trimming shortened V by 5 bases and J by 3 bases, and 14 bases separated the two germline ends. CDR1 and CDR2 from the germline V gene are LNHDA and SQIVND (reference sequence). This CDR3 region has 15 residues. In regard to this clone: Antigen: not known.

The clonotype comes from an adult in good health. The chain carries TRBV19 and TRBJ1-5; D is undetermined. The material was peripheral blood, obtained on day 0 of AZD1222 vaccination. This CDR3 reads CASSPNQDANQPQHF. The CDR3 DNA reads TGTGCCAGTAGTCCAAATCAGGATGCCAATCAGCCCCAGCATTTT.